These T cell receptor beta chains were read from a single sample in a study of T cell changes during pregnancy in multiple sclerosis. Method: immunoSEQ multiplex PCR; TCRdb's copy keeps in-frame clones and lacks some. This sample has some 52,000 clones, with around 94% found just once. The specimen comprised CD4+ T cells from peripheral blood mononuclear cells, sampled in the third trimester of pregnancy. The source of these receptors is a female donor with multiple sclerosis, enrolled in a pregnancy study. Each CDR3 is given with its conserved first and last residue. A D gene is named only where the DNA matches it firmly. Only some rows state a clone size, as once, few, many or a class for expanded clones.

j_gene,d_gene,abundance,v_gene,CDR3nt,CDR3aa
TRBJ2-2,-,once,TRBV11-2,TGTGCCAGCAGCTTATCCGGGGTTGTGGGGGGGGCAAACACCGGGGAGCTGTTTTTT,CASSLSGVVGGANTGELFF
TRBJ1-2,-,-,TRBV5-6,TGTGCCAGCAGCTTGCGACCGAAAGGGGATGGCTACACCTTC,CASSLRPKGDGYTF
TRBJ2-2,-,-,TRBV9,TGTGCCAGCAGCGTAGATCCGGGAACCGGGGAGCTGTTTTTT,CASSVDPGTGELFF
TRBJ2-3,-,-,TRBV27,TGTGCCAGCAGTTTGGGGGGGGGCGCGCGGGTTACGCAGTATTTT,CASSLGGGARVTQYF
TRBJ1-4,TRBD1,-,TRBV15,TGTGCCACCAGCAGGTCCCGGGACAGGGCGTACGAAAAACTGTTTTTT,CATSRSRDRAYEKLFF
TRBJ2-2,TRBD2,-,TRBV7-2,TGTGCCAGCAGCTTAGTAGCGGGCTACACCGGGGAGCTGTTTTTT,CASSLVAGYTGELFF
TRBJ2-2,-,-,TRBV10-3,TGTGCCACCCTACCGGAGGGCCAGGCCGGGGAGCTGTTTTTT,CATLPEGQAGELFF
TRBJ1-4,TRBD1,-,TRBV2,TGTGCCAGCAGCATGGACAGGGCTGGAAAACTGTTTTTT,CASSMDRAGKLFF
TRBJ1-3,-,-,TRBV9,TGTGCCAGCAGCGTAGCAGGGTGGGGAAACACCATATATTTT,CASSVAGWGNTIYF
TRBJ2-5,TRBD2,once,TRBV9,TGTGCCAGCAGCGTAGGGGTTAGCGGGGTGGGGGAGACCCAGTACTTC,CASSVGVSGVGETQYF
TRBJ2-7,-,-,TRBV5-4,TGTGCCAGCAGCTTGAATTCTGGCGGATCCTACGAGCAGTACTTC,CASSLNSGGSYEQYF
TRBJ2-2,-,few,TRBV4-2,TGTGCCAGCAGCCACGGCAGGGCGGTGAACACCGGGGAGCTGTTTTTT,CASSHGRAVNTGELFF
TRBJ2-5,-,-,TRBV11-2,TGTGCCAGCAGCTTAGGGGGCCATGAAGAGACCCAGTACTTC,CASSLGGHEETQYF
TRBJ1-2,-,-,TRBV11-2,TGTGCCAGCAGCCCCGGGACACACTATGGCTACACCTTC,CASSPGTHYGYTF
TRBJ2-7,-,-,TRBV6-7,TGTGCCAGCAGTCCCTACTACGAGCAGTACTTC,CASSPYYEQYF